A single sample is the source of the 30 T cell receptor beta chains below, sequenced in a study of blood T cell repertoires in COVID-19. The method was immunoSEQ multiplex PCR; TCRdb's version includes in-frame clones alone and lacks a portion of them. This sample has under 200,000 clones, with roughly 86% found just once. Sequencing used peripheral blood. The receptors were gathered from a man over 45 with active or convalescent COVID-19.

The V gene is TRBV6-2 or TRBV6-3, the J gene TRBJ2-1; 7 bases align to TRBD1. Germline assignment: CDR1 MNHEY and CDR2 SVGEGT. The CDR3 runs 14 residues. V gave up 5 bases and J gave up 4 bases; unmatched junction bases: 5. CDR3 sequence (DNA): TGTGCCAGCAGTAATGAGGACAGGTACAATGAGCAGTTCTTC. This translates into CASSNEDRYNEQFF.

This chain connects TRBV7-9 to TRBJ1-3, with 7 positions matching TRBD1. Per the germline V gene, CDR1 is SEHNR and CDR2 is FQNEAQ (reference sequence). V trimming: 4 bases; J trimming: 0 bases; junction bases outside the gene matches: 3. CDR3 length equals 15 residues. The CDR3 is CASSSGTVSGNTIYF. As DNA, the CDR3 is TGTGCCAGCAGCTCAGGGACAGTCTCTGGAAACACCATATATTTT.

The chain is built from TRBV29-1 and TRBJ1-1; the D gene is possibly TRBD1 (6 bases). CDR1 and CDR2 (germline): SQVTM, ANQGSEA. With 6 bases removed from V and 0 bases from J, the gap between germline ends came to 11 bases. The CDR3 covers 13 residues. The CDR3 here is CSVYRVLNTEAFF. In DNA, the CDR3 is TGCAGCGTCTACAGGGTTTTGAACACTGAAGCTTTCTTT.

V usage is TRBV3-1 (or the pseudogene TRBV3-2) and J usage is TRBJ2-7, with TRBD1 identical over 11 bases. Germline lookup yields CDR1 LGHDT and CDR2 YNNKEL (reference sequence). Losses at the gene ends were 5 bases for V and 5 bases for J; bases not matched to a gene: 5. The CDR3 is 14 amino acids. Here the CDR3 reads CASSARTGGDEQYF. The DNA for the CDR3 is TGTGCCAGCAGCGCCCGGACAGGGGGCGACGAGCAGTACTTC.

The chain uses TRBV6-5 and TRBJ2-3; 7 nucleotides align to TRBD1. Trimming at V came to 3 bases and at J to 8 bases, leaving 8 bases not matched to a gene. The CDR3 is 14 amino acids. Germline CDR1 is MNHEY and CDR2 is SVGAGI. The CDR3 DNA sequence: TGTGCCAGCAGTTATCCCGACAGGGCAGGTACGCAGTATTTT. Its translation is CASSYPDRAGTQYF.

This clone has just a few counts. V is TRBV2 and J is TRBJ1-5; weak D call: TRBD1 (5 bases). Per germline, CDR1 SNHLY and CDR2 FYNNEI. The ends were cut back, 6 bases at V and 3 bases at J, with 12 bases in the middle. The CDR3 totals 14 residues. CDR3 loop: CASSGGGFNQPQHF. CDR3 DNA: TGTGCCAGCAGCGGGGGTGGGTTCAATCAGCCCCAGCATTTT.

This chain links TRBV11-2 with TRBJ2-7; 10 positions agree with TRBD2. V was clipped by 5 bases and J by 4 bases; unmatched bases: 5. Looked up from germline, CDR1 is SGHAT and CDR2 is FQNNGV. The CDR3 sequence is 14 residues long. This CDR3 is CASSPAGGWYEQYF. The DNA of the CDR3 is TGTGCCAGCAGCCCAGCGGGAGGGTGGTACGAGCAGTACTTC.

This clone was detected once. The rearrangement joins TRBV28 to TRBJ1-1; TRBD1 might be the D (5 bases). The CDR3 runs 14 residues. Trimming removed 8 bases at V and 1 base at J, with 14 bases between. Germline CDR1 reads MDHEN; CDR2 reads SYDVKM. The CDR3 nucleotides read TGTGCCAGCCGAACGTACAGGCGGAACACTGAAGCTTTCTTT. This codes for CASRTYRRNTEAFF. Full variable domain (outside the CDR3, taken from reference TRBV28 and TRBJ1-1): DVKVTQSSRYLVKRTGEKVFLECVQDMDHENMFWYRQDPGLGLRLIYFSYDVKMKEKGDIPEGYSVSREKKERFSLILESASTNQTSMYLCASRTYRRNTEAFFGQGTRLTVV.

This clone was detected only once. The chain couples TRBV29-1 to TRBJ2-1; TRBD2 matches at 14 bases. Germline lookup yields CDR1 SQVTM and CDR2 ANQGSEA. V lost 3 bases and J lost 10; bases outside the gene matches: 8. CDR3 length: 15 residues. The CDR3 loop is CSVDRRLAGGQEQFF. The CDR3 bases are TGCAGCGTTGATCGAAGACTAGCGGGAGGGCAGGAGCAGTTCTTC.

The chain recombines TRBV5-5 with TRBJ2-1; 8 bases are a match to TRBD2. The germline V gene encodes CDR1 SGHKS and CDR2 YYEKEE (reference sequence). J lost 3 bases, V lost 4 bases, and 9 bases had no gene match. CDR3 length equals 16 residues. The CDR3 region has the DNA TGTGCCAGCAGCCAACTTACCGGGACTAGCTACAATGAGCAGTTCTTC. It specifies CASSQLTGTSYNEQFF.

The rearrangement joins TRBV19 to TRBJ1-5; TRBD1 is a possible D gene (6 bases). Germline V lookup: CDR1 LNHDA, CDR2 SQIVND (reference sequence). V was shortened by 6 bases and J by 4 bases, with 16 bases between the two germline ends. This CDR3 contains 15 residues. The DNA for the CDR3 is TGTGCCAGTAGAGGACAGCGCGAGGGGAATCAGCCCCAGCATTTT. This translates into CASRGQREGNQPQHF.

The rearrangement links TRBV5-4 to TRBJ1-4; a possible D gene is TRBD1 (5 bases). This CDR3 region has 14 residues. Trimming pared 1 base from V and 7 bases from J, leaving 11 bases between. Germline-derived CDR1 and CDR2 are SGHNT and YYREEE (reference sequence). In nucleotides, the CDR3 is TGTGCCAGCAGCTTGAAGGGGTCGGGTGAAAAACTGTTTTTT. It is translated as CASSLKGSGEKLFF.

This clone was recorded once. This chain connects TRBV20-1 to TRBJ2-1; possibly TRBD2 for D (6 bases). The CDR3 has 14 amino acids. Looked up from germline, CDR1 is DFQATT and CDR2 is SNEGSKA (reference sequence). Trimming pared 3 bases from V and 3 bases from J, leaving 12 bases between. The CDR3 bases are TGCAGTGCTAGTGGCGGGGAGGTCTACAATGAGCAGTTCTTC. It specifies CSASGGEVYNEQFF.

This sequence joins TRBV9 and TRBJ2-1; tentative D call: TRBD1 (6 bases). Trimming shortened V by 4 bases and J by 3 bases, and 11 bases separated the two germline ends. The length of the CDR3 is 14 residues. Germline CDR1 is SGDLS and CDR2 is YYNGEE. The CDR3: CASSLRTVYNEQFF. In nucleotides, the CDR3 is TGTGCCAGCAGCCTTCGGACAGTCTACAATGAGCAGTTCTTC.

This rearrangement joins TRBV5-1 to TRBJ1-1; the D is unclear. The CDR3 consists of 13 residues. V was cut by 2 bases and J by 5 bases, with 10 bases left in between. Looked up from germline, CDR1 is SGHRS and CDR2 is YFSETQ. Here the CDR3 reads CASSFNSWTEAFF. The CDR3 nucleotides are TGCGCCAGCAGCTTTAACAGTTGGACTGAAGCTTTCTTT.

This clone was detected once. The CDR3 reads CASRLRQSNEKLFF. The CDR3 region has the DNA TGTGCCAGCAGGCTACGACAGAGTAATGAAAAACTGTTTTTT. V is TRBV6-6 and J is TRBJ1-4; TRBD1 is a possible D gene (5 bases). CDR1 and CDR2 (germline): MNHNY, SVGAGI (reference sequence). Trimming took off 6 bases at V and 4 bases at J, with 12 bases between the two ends. The CDR3 runs 14 residues.

The rearrangement joins TRBV19 to TRBJ1-5, with TRBD1 matching over 9 bases. This CDR3 has 14 amino acids. After removal of 5 bases from V and 7 bases from J, the junction contained 6 bases not matched to a gene. The germline V gene encodes CDR1 LNHDA and CDR2 SQIVND (reference sequence). For the CDR3, the DNA is TGTGCCAGTAGTTTATACAGGGGGCCCCAGCCCCAGCATTTT. Protein: CASSLYRGPQPQHF.

The rearrangement links TRBV7-8 to TRBJ2-1; 8 bases match TRBD2. The CDR3 is 13 residues long. Trimming removed 5 bases from V and 6 bases from J; junction bases left unmatched: 3. The germline V gene has CDR1 SGHVS and CDR2 FQNEAQ. This CDR3 reads CASSREGGNEQFF. CDR3 DNA sequence: TGTGCCAGCAGCCGGGAGGGAGGCAATGAGCAGTTCTTC.

The chain joins TRBV6-5 to TRBJ2-5; no firm D call. The CDR3 length is 16 residues. V lost 0 bases and J 6 bases, leaving 17 bases between the germline ends. Germline-derived CDR1 and CDR2 are MNHEY and SVGAGI. The CDR3 here is CASSYSNPQVGQTQYF. Here the CDR3 DNA reads TGTGCCAGCAGTTACTCGAATCCTCAGGTTGGGCAGACCCAGTACTTC.

The J gene is TRBJ1-4, the V gene TRBV27; no reliable D call. The V end lost 2 bases, the J end lost 4 bases, and 11 bases lay between the germline ends. CDR1 and CDR2 (germline): MNHEY, SMNVEV (reference sequence). CDR3 length: 15 amino acids. CDR3 nucleotide sequence: TGTGCCAGCAGTTTACGCGGGATGGATAATGAAAAACTGTTTTTT. Translation gives CASSLRGMDNEKLFF.

V usage is TRBV5-1 and J usage is TRBJ1-1; D not resolved. In germline, CDR1 is SGHRS, CDR2 YFSETQ. This CDR3 is built from 13 residues. Deletions cut 0 bases from V and 1 base from J, with 4 bases between. In DNA, the CDR3 is TGCGCCAGCAGCTTGGAACAGAACACTGAAGCTTTCTTT. Its translation: CASSLEQNTEAFF.

This clone has only one observation. This chain uses TRBV6-5 with TRBJ1-1; 8 bases match TRBD1. Germline assignment: CDR1 MNHEY and CDR2 SVGAGI. This CDR3 contains 12 residues. Trimming cost V 10 bases and J 14 bases; bases outside gene matches: 15. The CDR3 DNA sequence: TGTGCCACCGGGTGGGGGCCGGGACAGGCATTCTTT. This gives the protein CATGWGPGQAFF.

The chain couples TRBV5-5 to TRBJ2-3; D possibly corresponds to TRBD1 (6 bases). The CDR3 runs 17 residues. Germline values: CDR1 SGHKS, CDR2 YYEKEE (reference sequence). Trimming left V 4 bases short and J 1 base short, with 19 bases between. CDR3 nucleotide sequence: TGTGCCAGCAGCCCCAAGACAGGTCCTACTCGCACAGATACGCAGTATTTT. Translation: CASSPKTGPTRTDTQYF. Based on the CDR3 plus reference TRBV5-5 and TRBJ2-3, the full variable domain is DAGVTQSPTHLIKTRGQQVTLRCSPISGHKSVSWYQQVLGQGPQFIFQYYEKEERGRGNFPDRFSARQFPNYSSELNVNALLLGDSALYLCASSPKTGPTRTDTQYFGPGTRLTVL.

The chain has TRBV29-1 and TRBJ2-1; no clear D gene. The CDR3 covers 14 residues. Trimming took off 2 bases at V and 3 bases at J, with 11 bases between the two ends. Germline CDR1 and CDR2: SQVTM and ANQGSEA. Written as DNA, the CDR3 is TGCAGCGTTGAACTGATGAAACTCTACAATGAGCAGTTCTTC. This sequence encodes CSVELMKLYNEQFF.

This chain joins TRBV10-3 and TRBJ1-1; weak D call: TRBD1 (6 bases). V lost 7 bases to trimming and J lost 2 bases, with 14 bases between them. The CDR3 is made up of 14 amino acids. Germline V gene data show CDR1 as ENHRY and CDR2 as SYGVKD. The DNA of the CDR3 is TGTGCCATCAAAGGACAGAATGTAAACACTGAAGCTTTCTTT. This translates into CAIKGQNVNTEAFF.

The chain uses TRBV10-1 and TRBJ1-5; D gene unclear. V was trimmed by 7 bases and J by 5 bases, leaving 6 bases between them. Germline lookup yields CDR1 WNHNN and CDR2 SYGVQD (reference sequence). This CDR3 has 11 amino acids. CDR3 coding DNA: TGCGCCAGCATCCGGGATCAGCCCCAGCATTTT. It encodes CASIRDQPQHF.

The chain links TRBV6-5 to TRBJ1-5, with 10 bases aligning to TRBD1. In germline, CDR1 is MNHEY, CDR2 SVGAGI. CDR3 size: 15 residues. V was pared by 4 bases and J by 3 bases, with 3 bases of the junction left unmatched. This CDR3 is CASSSDRGSNQPQHF. The DNA of the CDR3 is TGTGCCAGCAGTTCGGACAGGGGGTCCAATCAGCCCCAGCATTTT.

The chain has TRBV5-1 and TRBJ1-1; D gene unclear. CDR3 size: 14 residues. Trimming cost V 1 base and J 5 bases, with 12 bases left between them. From germline, CDR1 is SGHRS and CDR2 YFSETQ. This chain's CDR3 is CASSLSNRGTEAFF. The CDR3 nucleotides read TGCGCCAGCAGCTTGAGCAACCGAGGTACTGAAGCTTTCTTT.

The chain employs TRBV9 and TRBJ2-2; D is undetermined. CDR1 and CDR2 from the germline V gene are SGDLS and YYNGEE. V lost 0 bases and J 3 bases, leaving 3 bases between the germline ends. The CDR3 length is 13 residues. Here the CDR3 reads CASSVDYTGELFF. The CDR3, as DNA: TGTGCCAGCAGCGTAGACTACACCGGGGAGCTGTTTTTT.

CDR3 DNA: TGTGCCAGCAGTGCCCCGGGACAGGGGGAGACTGGCTACACCTTC. Amino acids: CASSAPGQGETGYTF. J is TRBJ1-2 and V is TRBV6-2 or TRBV6-3, with TRBD1 identical over 11 bases. In germline, CDR1 is MNHEY, CDR2 SVGEGT. Trimming at V came to 5 bases and at J to 7 bases, leaving 9 bases not matched to a gene. This CDR3 contains 15 residues.